One sample yielded the 17 T cell receptor beta chains listed below, sequenced in a study of blood T cell repertoires in COVID-19. Using immunoSEQ multiplex PCR, the repertoire was profiled, and TCRdb retains in-frame clones only, with some absent. In the table there are roughly 700,000 clones, approximately 90% of which are singletons. Sequenced: peripheral blood. Source of these receptors: a young woman with acute or convalescent COVID-19.

The J gene is TRBJ1-2, the V gene TRBV19; 7 bases align to TRBD1. The J segment lost 8 bases and the V segment lost 5 bases, leaving 14 bases of the junction unmatched. Germline V lookup: CDR1 LNHDA, CDR2 SQIVND (reference sequence). The CDR3 length is 15 residues. This chain's CDR3 is CASSSFGRGSDGYTF. The CDR3 DNA is TGTGCCAGTAGTTCCTTCGGCAGGGGGTCCGACGGCTACACCTTC.

The V and J genes are TRBV7-8 and TRBJ2-7; 7 bases map to TRBD1. V was pared by 2 bases and J by 2 bases, with 12 bases of the junction left unmatched. The germline V gene has CDR1 SGHVS and CDR2 FQNEAQ. The CDR3 consists of 17 residues. The CDR3 loop reads CASSLYKGTADTYEQYF. The CDR3 DNA sequence: TGTGCCAGCAGCTTATATAAAGGGACAGCCGACACCTACGAGCAGTACTTC. The full variable domain, completed using reference TRBV7-8 and TRBJ2-7, is GAGVSQSPRYKVAKRGQDVALRCDPISGHVSLFWYQQALGQGPEFLTYFQNEAQLDKSGLPSDRFFAERPEGSVSTLKIQRTQQEDSAVYLCASSLYKGTADTYEQYFGPGTRLTVT.

This chain joins TRBV6-5 and TRBJ1-2; 10 bases fit TRBD1. Germline V gene data show CDR1 as MNHEY and CDR2 as SVGAGI. The V and J ends lost 7 bases and 5 bases, in that order; junction bases with no gene match: 10. This CDR3 spans 15 amino acids. The CDR3 DNA sequence: TGTGCCAGCATTTCTACCGGGACAGGGGTTTATGGCTACACCTTC. Protein: CASISTGTGVYGYTF.

The count of this clone is one. This chain uses TRBV2 with TRBJ2-3; TRBD2 agrees at 14 bases. With 6 bases clipped from V and 7 bases from J, the junction kept 9 bases outside the gene matches. The CDR3 has 16 residues. Germline loops: CDR1 SNHLY, CDR2 FYNNEI. The CDR3, as DNA: TGTGCCAGCAGCGCCCTGACTAGCGGGGGGGGGAATACGCAGTATTTT. Translated: CASSALTSGGGNTQYF. Together with reference TRBV2 and TRBJ2-3, the CDR3 gives the full variable domain: EPEVTQTPSHQVTQMGQEVILRCVPISNHLYFYWYRQILGQKVEFLVSFYNNEISEKSEIFDDQFSVERPDGSNFTLKIRSTKLEDSAMYFCASSALTSGGGNTQYFGPGTRLTVL.

V usage is TRBV21-1 and J usage is TRBJ1-1; TRBD1 was called by the table and not checked on the DNA. TRBV21-1 is recorded as a pseudogene. The CDR3 is made up of 16 amino acids. This CDR3 is CASSKGQGRLMRPAFF. In DNA, the CDR3 is TGTGCCAGCAGCAAAGGACAGGGGAGGCTTATGAGGCCAGCTTTCTTT.

This rearrangement joins TRBV6-2 or TRBV6-3 to TRBJ1-1; D ambiguous. CDR3 length: 12 residues. V lost 0 bases, J lost 10 bases, and 9 bases lay in between. The germline V gene encodes CDR1 MNHEY and CDR2 SVGEGT. CDR3 DNA: TGTGCCAGCAGTTACTCCGGAATAGCAGCTTTCTTT. Translated, it gives CASSYSGIAAFF.

This chain joins TRBV3-1 (or the pseudogene TRBV3-2) and TRBJ1-4; 7 bases fit TRBD1. The J segment lost 0 bases and the V segment lost 4 bases, leaving 2 bases of the junction unmatched. The CDR3 has 15 residues. The germline CDR1 and CDR2 sequences are LGHDT and YNNKEL (reference sequence). This CDR3 reads CASSLGTATNEKLFF. CDR3 in DNA: TGTGCCAGCAGCCTCGGGACAGCAACTAATGAAAAACTGTTTTTT.

V is TRBV3-1 (or the pseudogene TRBV3-2) and J is TRBJ2-1; 7 bases are shared with TRBD2. The CDR3 is 15 residues long. Germline V CDR1 and CDR2: LGHDT, YNNKEL (reference sequence). V was pared by 5 bases and J by 7 bases, with 11 bases of the junction left unmatched. CDR3 residues: CASSTTSFGRNEQFF. The CDR3 DNA sequence: TGTGCCAGCAGCACGACTAGCTTTGGTAGGAATGAGCAGTTCTTC.

V gene TRBV9 combines with J gene TRBJ1-2; D might be TRBD1 (6 bases). Trimming stripped 4 bases from V and 8 bases from J, with 15 bases between. Germline assignment: CDR1 SGDLS and CDR2 YYNGEE. The CDR3 contains 13 residues. CDR3 in DNA: TGTGCCAGCAGCACCCCACAGGGTGGGGGCTACACCTTC. As protein: CASSTPQGGGYTF.

Details on this clone: Other DNA sequences of this sample code for an identical CDR3. The chain links TRBV27 to TRBJ1-1; 7 nucleotides agree with TRBD1. Germline-derived CDR1 and CDR2 are MNHEY and SMNVEV (reference sequence). The CDR3 totals 14 residues. J gave up 4 bases and V 2 bases, and 4 bases lay outside the gene matches. The CDR3 nucleotides are TGTGCCAGCAGTTTAGACAGGGTCGGCACTGAAGCTTTCTTT. Protein sequence: CASSLDRVGTEAFF.

The chain recombines TRBV18 with TRBJ1-1; a possible D gene is TRBD1 (6 bases). The germline V gene has CDR1 KGHSH and CDR2 LQKENI. Trimming removed 0 bases from V and 3 bases from J, with 14 bases in between. The CDR3 is made up of 16 amino acids. In nucleotides, the CDR3 is TGTGCCAGCTCACCACCGGGGGGGGGCGATTACACTGAAGCTTTCTTT. This gives the protein CASSPPGGGDYTEAFF.

This chain links TRBV7-8 with TRBJ1-1, with D perhaps TRBD1 (6 bases). The V end lost 5 bases, the J end lost 5 bases, and 21 bases lay between the germline ends. The CDR3 has 16 amino acids. The V gene's germline CDR1 is SGHVS and CDR2 FQNEAQ. CDR3 in amino acids: CASSVNDWGRRTEAFF. The CDR3 nucleotides are TGTGCCAGCAGCGTGAATGATTGGGGGCGCCGGACTGAAGCTTTCTTT.

The sample holds one count of this clone. The gene calls are TRBV3-1 (or the pseudogene TRBV3-2) and TRBJ2-7; tentatively, D is TRBD1 (5 bases). V was pared by 2 bases and J by 3 bases, with 14 bases between. The germline V gene has CDR1 LGHDT and CDR2 YNNKEL (reference sequence). CDR3 length equals 15 residues. The CDR3 spells CASSQLPGANYEQYF. The CDR3 coding sequence is TGTGCCAGCAGCCAATTACCTGGGGCGAACTACGAGCAGTACTTC.

The V and J genes are TRBV7-2 and TRBJ2-7; TRBD2 matches at 10 bases. Trimming removed 1 base from V and 2 bases from J; junction bases left unmatched: 2. Germline CDR1 is SGHTA and CDR2 is FQGNSA. The CDR3 extends over 15 amino acids. CDR3 sequence reads: CASSLVSGGPYEQYF. CDR3 DNA: TGTGCCAGCAGCTTAGTTAGCGGGGGGCCCTACGAGCAGTACTTC.

The chain couples TRBV7-8 to TRBJ2-7, with 10 bases aligning to TRBD1. The CDR3 is 15 amino acids. J gave up 4 bases and V 0 bases, and 3 bases lay outside the gene matches. CDR1 is SGHVS and CDR2 is FQNEAQ in the germline V gene. CDR3 DNA: TGTGCCAGCAGCTTAGCCGGGACAGGGGTGTACGAGCAGTACTTC. Protein sequence: CASSLAGTGVYEQYF.

This chain joins TRBV5-4 and TRBJ2-3; 9 nucleotides agree with TRBD2. The CDR3 spans 14 residues. The germline CDR1 and CDR2 sequences are SGHNT and YYREEE (reference sequence). The V gene end was trimmed by 2 bases and the J gene end by 5 bases; junction bases not matched to a gene: 3. In nucleotides, the CDR3 is TGTGCCAGCAGCTTTAGCGGGGGAGGAGATACGCAGTATTTT. This translates into CASSFSGGGDTQYF.

The J gene is TRBJ1-2, the V gene TRBV18; D is unresolved. The germline CDR1 and CDR2 sequences are KGHSH and LQKENI. CDR3 size: 14 residues. Between the trimmed V and J ends, which lost 2 bases and 7 bases, there was a span of 14 bases. The CDR3 region is CASSPREGTAGYTF. CDR3 in DNA: TGTGCCAGCTCACCAAGAGAGGGAACAGCTGGCTACACCTTC. The full variable domain, its missing parts supplied by reference TRBV18 and TRBJ1-2, is NAGVMQNPRHLVRRRGQEARLRCSPMKGHSHVYWYRQLPEEGLKFMVYLQKENIIDESGMPKERFSAEFPKEGPSILRIQQVVRGDSAAYFCASSPREGTAGYTFGSGTRLTVV.